This is a list of T cell receptor delta chains from one sample in a study of gamma-delta T cells after stem cell transplantation. TCRdb re-called clones from the RT-PCR reads using CATT. Among under 2,500 delta-chain clones, roughly 24% were seen once, and the ten largest hold 25%. Sequenced: gamma-delta T cells. The receptors stem from a human donor. It is not recorded whose cells these are; they may come from a transplant donor. CDR3s include the opening cysteine and the closing phenylalanine or tryptophan. The order of the fields is D gene, clone size, V gene, J gene, CDR3 DNA, CDR3 protein. D genes are given only for firm matches. Size is stated for part of the rows, as once, few or many counts, or as a class when the clone is expanded.

TRDD3,large,TRDV2,TRDJ1,TGTGCCTGTGACGTGGTAGGTCCTGGGGGATACGGGGATAAACTCATCTTT,CACDVVGPGGYGDKLIF
TRDD3,-,TRDV1,TRDJ2,TGTGCTCTTGGGGAAGGATGGGAGTACTGGGGGTCCCCCTCAACGGTGGCAGCACAACTCTTCTTT,CALGEGWEYWGSPSTVAAQLFF
-,medium-sized,TRDV2,TRDJ1,TGTGCCTGTGACACTATATCTAGACATTCCGATAAACTCATCTTT,CACDTISRHSDKLIF
TRDD3,-,TRDV2,TRDJ2,TGTGCCTGTGACACGGTGGGGGATACGCTTTCGAGACCGGCACAACTCTTCTTT,CACDTVGDTLSRPAQLFF
TRDD3,-,TRDV1,TRDJ1,TGTGCTCTTGGACGGGGGCCCTATGGTCGGCTGGGGGGGTACACCGATAAACTCATCTTT,CALGRGPYGRLGGYTDKLIF
TRDD3,medium-sized,TRDV2,TRDJ3,TGTGCCTGTGACACCTCTACTGGGGGATACTCCGCCTCTAGCTCCTGGGACACCCGACAGATGTTTTTC,CACDTSTGGYSASSSWDTRQMFF
TRDD2,once,TRAV38-2/DV8,TRDJ1,TGTGCTTATAGGAGCCAGGATCCTTCCTACGAGGGATACACGGGGACCGATAAACTCATCTTT,CAYRSQDPSYEGYTGTDKLIF
-,medium-sized,TRDV2,TRDJ1,TGTGCCTGTGACACCGTTTCTACCCACGCCACCTCTACTGAGAGGTACACCGATAAACTCATCTTT,CACDTVSTHATSTERYTDKLIF
TRDD3,medium-sized,TRAV29/DV5,TRDJ1,TGTGCAGCAAGCGCCCTTGGGGATAGGATTTACCTGGGACTCATCTTT,CAASALGDRIYLGLIF
TRDD3,-,TRDV3,TRDJ1,TGTGCCTTCCACCGGGGCATACTGGGGGATAAAAGTGGCGATAAACTCATCTTT,CAFHRGILGDKSGDKLIF
TRDD3,medium-sized,TRDV2,TRDJ1,TGTGCCTGTGACACACTACTGGGGGATACGCGTGCGCGGGGGTACACCGATAAACTCATCTTT,CACDTLLGDTRARGYTDKLIF
TRDD3,medium-sized,TRDV2,TRDJ3,TGTGCCTGTGACACAGTTCGAACTGGGGGATACGCCGCTTGGGACACCCGACAGATGTTTTTC,CACDTVRTGGYAAWDTRQMFF
-,large,TRDV2,TRDJ1,TGTGCCTGTGACACGGTAATACGCGTGGGAACCGATAAACTCATCTTT,CACDTVIRVGTDKLIF
TRDD3,few,TRDV1,TRDJ1,TGTGCTCTTGGGGAGCGAACACTTTCCTACCCGAGGACTGGGGGACAATCCCTTACCGATAAACTCATCTTT,CALGERTLSYPRTGGQSLTDKLIF